This T cell receptor beta chain was retrieved from a study of blood T cell repertoires in COVID-19. Whole-study context: The United States, Italy and Spain were the sources of the acute and convalescent COVID-19 samples. PBMCs, B-cell-depleted T cells, or T cells provided the cDNA or gDNA that made up the material.

Germline CDR1 and CDR2: MNHEY and SMNVEV (reference sequence). The CDR3 covers 13 residues. Trimming left V 6 bases short and J 0 bases short, with 3 bases between. Of note for this clone: This same CDR3 is encoded by further DNA sequences in the sample.

In the authors' workflow: Reference gene primer amplification in the assay estimated nucleated cell counts. The table came from immunoSEQ multiplex PCR; TCRdb's copy has only in-frame clones and leaves some out. V, J and clone size are taken as reported in that table, and D and trimming were inferred from the DNA itself. This table has 100,000 to 150,000 clones, 86% appearing once. This clonotype was obtained from a human donor in a cohort sampled during active COVID-19. The genes are TRBV27 and TRBJ2-6; D remains ambiguous. Sequencing input: peripheral blood. This CDR3 is CASSLSGANVLTF. The CDR3 nucleotides are TGTGCCAGCAGCCTCTCTGGGGCCAACGTCCTGACTTTC.